Following are 16 T cell receptor beta chains from one sample sequenced in a study of tumor-infiltrating lymphocytes in oesophageal squamous cell carcinoma. Via MiXCR, TCRdb re-called the PCR reads, giving one row per CDR3 protein. Among just over 20,000 distinct CDR3 sequences listed, around 33% were seen once. The sequencing input was esophageal tumor tissue. The receptors stem from a male donor with esophageal squamous cell carcinoma.

This clonotype was seen many times. As the CDR3 is not closed by the conserved phenylalanine or tryptophan, this likely results from a read error. No DNA is shown, since the ends of the CDR3 on it are uncertain; the CDR3 is the one TCRdb lists. The rearrangement joins TRBV6-6 to TRBJ1-6. The germline V gene encodes CDR1 MNHNY and CDR2 SVGAGI (reference sequence). The CDR3 is 8 residues long, counting both termini. CDR3: CASSYSVG.

This clonotype was counted once. V is TRBV6-6 and J is TRBJ2-7; D gene uncertain. The DNA end is more similar to TRBJ2-1, so the J call may be wrong. Germline V lookup: CDR1 MNHNY, CDR2 SVGAGI (reference sequence). The CDR3 consists of 14 residues. This CDR3 is CASSYSRSTNEQFF. The DNA of the CDR3 is TGTGCCAGCAGTTACTCGAGATCAACAAATGAGCAGTTCTTC.

A word on this clonotype: A much bigger clone sits one base away, suggesting this may be a read error. The chain employs TRBV7-2 and TRBJ2-1; 7 bases map to TRBD1. The J segment lost 10 bases and the V segment lost 5 bases, leaving 11 bases of the junction unmatched. Per the germline V gene, CDR1 is SGHTA and CDR2 is FQGNSA. The CDR3 covers 14 residues. The CDR3 DNA reads as TGTGCCAGCAGCACGGACAGGCAATCCTACGAGCAGTTCTTC. Its translation: CASSTDRQSYEQFF.

This rearrangement joins TRBV11-1 to TRBJ2-5; D may be TRBD1 or TRBD2 (6 bases each). Trimming removed 5 bases from V and 4 bases from J, with 14 bases in between. The CDR3 extends over 14 amino acids. The germline gives CDR1 SGHAT, CDR2 FQDESV (reference sequence). The CDR3 spells CASSQGGPAETQYF. CDR3 bases: TGTGCCAGCAGCCAAGGGGGGCCGGCAGAGACCCAGTACTTC.

The genes are TRBV7-2 and TRBJ2-2; D is perhaps TRBD2 (6 bases). V lost 1 base and J lost 6, with 12 bases in between. This CDR3 spans 15 amino acids. The germline V gene encodes CDR1 SGHTA and CDR2 FQGNSA. CDR3 residues: CASSLGNSGAGELFF. DNA of the CDR3: TGTGCCAGCAGCTTAGGAAATAGCGGTGCCGGGGAGCTGTTTTTT.

The chain combines TRBV3-1 with TRBJ2-4; 8 bases match TRBD1. The J call may not be correct, given that the DNA end is closer to TRBJ2-6. The CDR3 runs 19 residues. In germline, CDR1 is LGHDT, CDR2 YNNKEL (reference sequence). In nucleotides, the CDR3 is TGTGCCAGCAGCCAAGTACCCTGGGACAGGCTCTCTGGGGCCAACGTCCTGACTTTC. As protein: CASSQVPWDRLSGANVLTF.

The chain couples TRBV11-3 to TRBJ2-7; TRBD1 or TRBD2 may be the D gene (6 bases each). The DNA end favors TRBJ2-5, so the J call may be wrong. This CDR3 is 15 amino acids long. CDR1 is SGHNT and CDR2 is YENEEA in the germline V gene. CDR3 sequence (DNA): TGTGCCAGCAGCTTAGGGACCACGGGGGCAGAGACCCAGTACTTC. Its translation: CASSLGTTGAETQYF.

This clonotype was detected only a few times. V is TRBV7-8 and J is TRBJ2-3; D remains ambiguous. Trimming removed 2 bases at V and 3 bases at J, with 6 bases between. The CDR3 sequence is 13 residues long. Germline lookup yields CDR1 SGHVS and CDR2 FQNEAQ. The chain's CDR3 is CASSLSETDTQYF. The CDR3 DNA is TGTGCCAGCAGCTTATCAGAGACAGATACGCAGTATTTT. Full variable domain (outside the CDR3, taken from reference TRBV7-8 and TRBJ2-3): GAGVSQSPRYKVAKRGQDVALRCDPISGHVSLFWYQQALGQGPEFLTYFQNEAQLDKSGLPSDRFFAERPEGSVSTLKIQRTQQEDSAVYLCASSLSETDTQYFGPGTRLTVL.

This clonotype was detected ten times or more. The CDR3 is CASSKQGAYGYTF. The CDR3 nucleotides read TGTGCCAGCAGTAAACAGGGGGCGTATGGCTACACCTTC. This chain connects TRBV6-1 to TRBJ1-2, with TRBD1 matching 9 bases. From germline, CDR1 is MNHNS and CDR2 SASEGT. This CDR3 is 13 amino acids long. Losses at the gene ends were 5 bases for V and 5 bases for J; bases not matched to a gene: 3.

In this sample, this clonotype is medium-sized (0.01 to 0.1%). A junction end diverges from the germline sequence, so it may reflect a read error. The chain recombines TRBV7-2 with TRBJ2-7; no clear D gene. The CDR3 sequence is 14 residues long. Germline values: CDR1 SGHTA, CDR2 FQGNSA. CDR3 loop: CASSLERLNSPLHF. CDR3 coding DNA: TGTGCCAGCAGCTTAGAACGGTTGAATTCACCCCTCCACTTC.

The V and J genes are TRBV7-6 and TRBJ2-5; tentatively, D is TRBD1 or TRBD2 (5 bases each). CDR3 length equals 14 residues. V was shortened by 3 bases and J by 2 bases, with 10 bases between the two germline ends. CDR1 and CDR2 from the germline V gene are SGHVS and FNYEAQ. The CDR3 loop is CASSFGAIQETQYF. The CDR3 coding sequence is TGTGCCAGCAGCTTCGGGGCCATACAAGAGACCCAGTACTTC.

This clonotype is medium-sized within its sample. This rearrangement joins TRBV7-2 to TRBJ2-5, with D uncertain. CDR1 is SGHTA, CDR2 FQGNSA, per germline. Trimming cost V 5 bases and J 0 bases, with 4 bases left between them. The CDR3 length is 12 residues. The CDR3 region has the DNA TGTGCCAGCAGCGCGTACCAAGAGACCCAGTACTTC. Its protein is CASSAYQETQYF.

The rearrangement uses TRBV6-1 and TRBJ2-1; D is perhaps TRBD1 or TRBD2 (6 bases each). The V and J ends lost 4 bases and 9 bases respectively, with 13 bases between them. The CDR3 sequence is 13 residues long. The germline CDR1 and CDR2 sequences are MNHNS and SASEGT. The CDR3, as DNA: TGTGCCAGCAGTGCCATGAGGGGGGCTGAGCAGTTCTTC. Its translation: CASSAMRGAEQFF.

The sample holds many counts of this clonotype. The rearrangement links TRBV6-1 to TRBJ2-7, with D possibly being TRBD2 (6 bases). The CDR3 sequence is 16 residues long. V was trimmed by 1 base and J by 0 bases, leaving 13 bases between them. In germline, CDR1 is MNHNS, CDR2 SASEGT. This CDR3 reads CASSEVGRRLSYEQYF. CDR3 bases: TGTGCCAGCAGTGAAGTGGGGAGGCGGCTCTCCTACGAGCAGTACTTC.

This clonotype was seen only once. This CDR3 fails to terminate in the conserved phenylalanine or tryptophan, so it likely reflects a read error. No DNA is shown, since the ends of the CDR3 on it are uncertain; the CDR3 is the one TCRdb lists. This chain links TRBV7-2 with TRBJ2-6; the D call TRBD1 from the table was never checked on the DNA. CDR1 SGHTA and CDR2 FQGNSA come from the germline V gene. Termini included, the CDR3 measures 15 amino acids. The CDR3 sequence: CASSPAVDVEQYFGA.

Only a few counts were recorded for this clonotype. A much larger clone sits a single nucleotide away, making a read error possible. The CDR3 reads CASSFFHEQFF. The CDR3 nucleotides read TGTGCCAGCAGTTTCTTCCACGAGCAGTTCTTC. The chain recombines TRBV28 with TRBJ2-1; D is ambiguous. The length of the CDR3 is 11 residues. Trimming cost V 3 bases and J 10 bases, with 7 bases left between them. The germline V gene has CDR1 MDHEN and CDR2 SYDVKM.